This TCR beta chain emerged from a study of T cells after yellow fever vaccination. Whole-study context: Fractions with few cells were prepared using SMART-Seq v4 Ultra Low Input. Study-wide results and caveats: After the booster, over 95% of CD4 and about 90% of CD8 primary-response clones were re-detected. Repertoires obtained by FACS sorting could include abundant clonotypes that entered as contaminants from the bulk population.

This clonotype was found many times. Its antigen is unidentified. At one end, the junction sequence differs from germline, possibly due to a read error. The CDR3 spans 12 residues. The V gene's germline CDR1 is SGHTA and CDR2 FQGNSA. One entry per CDR3 protein results from TCRdb running MiXCR on the 5' RACE reads. Of hundreds of thousands of distinct CDR3 sequences listed, roughly 22% are singletons. The V gene is TRBV7-2, the J gene TRBJ2-1; no clear D. Material: PBMCs, obtained roughly 20 days after the first yellow fever vaccination. The receptor's source is a man aged 18-30 years who received the YFV17D yellow fever vaccine. In nucleotides, the CDR3 is TGTGCCACCAGCCCCCCAGGTCAAGGGCAGTTCTTC. Amino acids: CATSPPGQGQFF.